This T cell receptor beta chain was recorded in a study of blood T cell repertoires in COVID-19. Across the whole study: The United States, Italy and Spain supplied acute and convalescent COVID-19 samples. The cDNA or gDNA used as material had been derived from T cells, B-cell-depleted T cells, or PBMCs.

The CDR3 length is 17 residues. V shed 4 bases, J shed 4 bases, and the junction held 15 bases outside the gene matches. The germline V gene encodes CDR1 MGHRA and CDR2 YSYEKL. In the original workflow: Nucleated cell counts were estimated from reference gene primer amplification. This table comes from immunoSEQ multiplex PCR, and its TCRdb copy is limited to in-frame clones, with some not included. V, J and clone size are those of that table, while D and trimming were read from the DNA. The table has about 24,000 clones, roughly 94% seen once. The TCR comes from a man aged 70-80 years with active COVID-19. The genes are TRBV4-1 and TRBJ2-7; 8 nucleotides line up with TRBD2. The sequenced sample was peripheral blood. Here the CDR3 reads CASSRERGTGGPYEQYF. Written as DNA, the CDR3 is TGCGCCAGCAGCCGAGAAAGGGGTACGGGAGGGCCATACGAGCAGTACTTC.